This T cell receptor beta chain was found in a study of T-cell memory formation after mild COVID-19. Notes on the study in general: A second wave expanding day 15 to 37 was CD4+-biased; contracting clones were balanced.

Germline values: CDR1 MNHEY, CDR2 SMNVEV (reference sequence). Trimming at V came to 7 bases and at J to 6 bases, leaving 19 bases not matched to a gene. The CDR3 covers 17 residues. TCRdb reprocessed the 5' RACE reads with MiXCR, giving one entry per CDR3 protein. The sample includes fewer than 350,000 distinct CDR3 sequences, 13% to 15% seen only once; the top ten take approximately 22%. Remarks on this clonotype: Antigen unknown.

This TCR was sampled from a young man who had mild COVID-19 (a few samples of this study predate the infection). Cell type and time point are not known. The source material was PBMCs or a T cell subset sorted from them (not recorded which). The chain links TRBV27 to TRBJ1-1, with TRBD1 identical over 8 bases. CDR3 nucleotide sequence: TGTGCCAGCACCTACTACACACCTCAGGGGGCAGGGTCTGAAGCTTTCTTT. This sequence encodes CASTYYTPQGAGSEAFF.